What follows is one T cell receptor beta chain and its context. The sample comes from a study of control samples from healthy donors and cancer patients. TCRdb's copy holds only in-frame clones and misses some; the assay was immunoSEQ multiplex PCR. The profile covers more than 45,000 clones, with around 90% appearing a single time and roughly 0.9% taken by the ten largest. The CDR3 is 12 amino acids. Germline assignment: CDR1 GTSNPN and CDR2 SVGIG (reference sequence). V lost 1 base to trimming and J lost 7 bases, with 11 bases between them. The V gene is TRBV30, the J gene TRBJ2-7; D is unresolved. The TCR sequence derives from a man aged 25 to 40 with colorectal cancer. Sequenced: PBMCs. CDR3 DNA sequence: TGTGCCTGGAGTGGTCGGTTGAGGGAGCAGTACTTC. Protein product: CAWSGRLREQYF.